This T cell receptor beta chain was profiled in a study of tumor and adjacent non-tumor tissue in lung cancer. Study-level background: Patients comprised about eleven adenocarcinoma, 2 squamous cell carcinoma and 1 small cell lung cancer. Stage I to III disease affected about nine men and roughly 5 women aged about 31 to 76. Findings and limits, study-wide: Significantly higher TCR diversity was found in tumor than normal lung. In normal lung, the top 100 clones were significantly more dominant than in tumor.

This sample's RNA came from whole unsorted tissue. More than 3 cm separated this lung sample from the edge of the tumor. In its sample, this clonotype was seen once. Its antigen is unidentified. Compared with germline, one end of the junction differs, possibly owing to a read error. TCRbeta libraries were built with three rounds of nested PCR, modified from ARM-PCR. A single record per CDR3 protein comes from TCRdb applying MiXCR to the multiplex PCR reads. The sample holds 85,000 to 130,000 distinct CDR3 sequences, 55% to 65% seen once. Germline values: CDR1 WSHSY, CDR2 SAAADI. The CDR3 extends over 15 amino acids.

This sequence joins TRBV10-2 and TRBJ2-7; TRBD1 matches 11 bases. The sequence derives from a man aged 25-40 years with non-small cell lung cancer. Input material: distant non-tumor lung tissue. This chain's CDR3 is CVSRLGGTGGYEHYF. The CDR3 region has the DNA TGCGTCAGCAGACTAGGTGGGACAGGGGGGTACGAGCACTACTTC.